This T cell receptor beta chain was profiled in a study of blood T cell repertoires in COVID-19 (dated by TCRdb to 2018 to 2021). Regarding the study in general: Collaborator samples came from the United States, Italy and Spain and covered acute and convalescent phases of COVID-19. The prospective study material was composed of cDNA or gDNA derived from T cells, B-cell-depleted T cells, or PBMCs. Samples were obtained from the ongoing ImmuneRACE study (first 160 participants) and from some 1,200 subjects provided by 6 global collaborators. HLA class I and class II types, where available, came from metadata supplied by the sample provider rather than from assay-based typing. A freely available public database, intended as a resource for researchers studying the immune response to SARS-CoV-2, is where the repertoires were released. The dataset comprised deeply sampled blood TCRbeta repertoires from subjects exposed to, actively infected with, or recovered from COVID-19. Nearly every sample came with metadata listing a de-identified subject ID, COVID-19 status, age in years and sex.

The collaborating institutions used their own protocols to collect whole blood in K2EDTA tubes. For TCRbeta analysis, collaborators shipped samples in one of three forms: frozen whole blood, isolated PBMCs, or DNA extracted from either of those sample types. On this clone: Its antigen is unknown. With a much larger clone just one base away, this may be a read error. Other nucleotide sequences from this sample produce the same CDR3.

The germline V gene yields KGHSH for CDR1 and LQKENI for CDR2. The CDR3 spans 15 residues, from the cysteine through the phenylalanine. The read is trimmed to its CDR3 DNA, 45 bases read in frame from base 1. V lost 6 bases and J lost 6 bases, and the count of bases not matched to a germline gene is 7. The full study reports these points: The amount of clinical and demographic metadata varied by source and participant and was provided uncurated.

TCRbeta CDR3 regions were amplified from genomic DNA by means of the immunoSEQ Assay, a bias-controlled multiplex PCR. As for the authors' bioinformatics: The number of nucleated cells in each sample was estimated from the amplification of reference gene primers within the assay. To quantify the absolute abundance of each unique TCRbeta CDR3 rearrangement, sequence reads were collapsed and filtered. For each sample, productive Simpson clonality was calculated by taking the square root of Simpson's diversity index across productive rearrangements. This immuneACCESS table, as held by TCRdb, lists in-frame sequences with V and J called but not all clones. Of the missing ones, under half trace to an unresolved V gene in checked studies; the others have no known cause. Clone size and V and J calls were adopted from that table, with D and trimming inferred from the DNA. This sample is represented by some 100,000 clones; roughly 88% of them were singletons. Clones ranked in the top ten supply 5% of the sample.

The chain couples TRBV18 to TRBJ1-6; TRBD1 fits 8 bases in the junction. Sequencing input: peripheral blood. This sequence originates from a human donor in a cohort sampled during active COVID-19. The CDR3 protein: CASSPGTGRNSPLHF. DNA sequence: TGTGCCAGCTCGCCCGGGACAGGCCGTAATTCACCCCTCCACTTT.